What follows is one T cell receptor (beta chain) and its context. Its antigen is undetermined. The data are from a study of T cell responses to AZD1222 COVID-19 vaccine. The study, taken as a whole, reports: With dominance at 160-218 and 743-854, vaccine-associated CD4 TCRs spanned spike. The repertoires were collected only after the peak T cell response. Receipt of two AZD1222 doses was followed by a rise in Spike-specific TCR breadth and depth.

Germline V CDR1 and CDR2: SGHRS, YFSETQ. V was clipped by 0 bases and J by 7 bases; unmatched bases: 6. The CDR3 has 16 residues. This table comes from immunoSEQ multiplex PCR, and its TCRdb copy is limited to in-frame clones, with some not included. The sample includes about 130,000 clones, about 90% of them seen just once. This sequence was found in an adult in good health. The chain recombines TRBV5-1 with TRBJ2-3, with TRBD2 matching over 12 bases. Sequences were derived from peripheral blood, sampled on day 0 of MenACWY control vaccination. The CDR3 loop reads CASSLGTSGMVHTQYF. The CDR3 region has the DNA TGCGCCAGCAGCTTGGGGACTAGCGGGATGGTACATACGCAGTATTTT.